The clone carrying this T cell receptor beta chain occurred a few times. This entry belongs to a study of blood T cell repertoires in COVID-19. Looking at the study overall: Spain, Italy and the United States supplied samples that represented acute and convalescent COVID-19. Sources were T cells, B-cell-depleted T cells, or PBMCs; the material itself was cDNA or gDNA.

In the authors' methods: Amplification from reference gene primers served as the basis for estimated nucleated cell counts. This table comes from immunoSEQ multiplex PCR, and its TCRdb copy is limited to in-frame clones, with some not included. V and J calls plus clone size are reproduced from that table; the DNA served to infer D and trimming. The table includes roughly 150,000 clones, around 85% detected once. The CDR3 covers 15 residues. The V gene's germline CDR1 is WNHNN and CDR2 SYGVQD (reference sequence). J was trimmed by 4 bases and V by 3 bases; bases with no gene match: 8. This sequence was found in an elderly man with COVID-19, enrolled during active disease. This chain connects TRBV10-1 to TRBJ2-5, with 7 nucleotides matching TRBD2. Specimen: peripheral blood. CDR3 coding DNA: TGCGCCAGCAGTGACAAACTGGGAGGGCGAGAGACCCAGTACTTC. It codes for CASSDKLGGRETQYF.